This T cell receptor beta chain comes out of a study of cytomegalovirus exposure and HLA in healthy donors. On the study more broadly: As an earlier analysis found, about 179 million T cells yielded about 100 million unique TCR beta sequences. Study-wide results and caveats: A later analysis appeared to link common viral pathogens to several of the most significant clusters. Later analysis identified a missense DCLRE1C variant that was linked to TCR beta V- and J-gene trimming. Cytomegalovirus association was listed for 150 to 200 TCR beta chains.

This clone was recorded a few times. Its target is not known. Primers for the PCR totalled 60 Vbeta and 13 Jbeta. The assay was immunoSEQ multiplex PCR, and TCRdb's table has in-frame clones only and misses some. The table lists 65,000 to 85,000 clones, 75% to 85% of them singletons. Germline values: CDR1 SGHAT, CDR2 FQNNGV. The CDR3 loop spans 14 amino acids. V was pared by 2 bases and J by 0 bases, with 5 bases between. Sequencing used PBMCs. The receptor was isolated from a man aged 50-60 years in good health and CMV-seropositive. The chain combines TRBV11-2 with TRBJ1-3, with D hard to call. For the CDR3, the DNA is TGTGCCAGCAGCTTAACCAGCTCTGGAAACACCATATATTTT. Its protein is CASSLTSSGNTIYF.